The sequence of this T cell receptor beta chain was determined in a study of breast tumors, draining lymph nodes, adjacent tissues. This clonotype was recorded many times. Its antigen is not identified. At one end the junction does not follow the germline gene, possibly because of a read error. TCRdb reanalysed the multiplex PCR reads using MiXCR and keeps one entry per CDR3 protein. The table lists about 66,000 distinct CDR3 sequences, 43% of them singletons, with 8% to 9.5% in the top ten. Germline CDR1 and CDR2: SGHTA and FQGNSA. This CDR3 contains 13 residues. Study results and caveats: Data only fit, rather than demonstrated, lymph node origin of most tumor T cells. Data fit most tumor T cells coming from lymph node, expanding in tumor. Luminal-like breast cancer showed significantly higher tumor–nontumor repertoire similarity than basal-like. Tumor TCR diversity was below lymph nodes but above nontumor tissue.

This sequence joins TRBV7-2 and TRBJ1-2; D gene uncertain. The origin of this receptor is a female donor with breast cancer. Some clones in this sample may be carry-over from other donors' samples. Sequenced input: breast tumor tissue. The CDR3 nucleotides read TGTGCCAGCAGCTCGAACCCTAATTATGGCTACACCTTC. Residues: CASSSNPNYGYTF.